This T cell receptor beta chain was documented in a study of patients and donors after allogeneic stem cell transplantation. The CDR3 covers 17 residues. Per the germline V gene, CDR1 is MDHEN and CDR2 is SYDVKM. V was pared by 1 base and J by 3 bases, with 18 bases between. TCRdb passed the RT-PCR reads through MiXCR, listing each CDR3 protein once. The top ten clones hold about 50% of a sample with about 150,000 distinct CDR3 sequences, 30% to 45% of them seen once. Source material: blood, either unsorted or a sorted T cell fraction (not recorded which). This TCR came from a human donor who was either an allogeneic HSCT recipient or a stem cell or donor lymphocyte infusion donor (not recorded which). It is not recorded whose cells these are; they may come from a transplant donor. This sequence joins TRBV28 and TRBJ1-2; no definite D call. CDR3 sequence: CASSLLTRAEGYYGYTF. The CDR3 coding sequence is TGTGCCAGCAGTTTATTAACCCGGGCGGAGGGCTACTATGGCTACACCTTC.